The clone carrying this T cell receptor beta chain was recorded only once. At one end the junction does not follow the germline gene, possibly because of a read error. A primer matching the constant region was used to make TCR beta cDNA from approximately 0.45 ug of total RNA. Three-round nested multiplex PCR performed with slightly modified ARM-PCR produced the TCR beta libraries. Two initial PCR rounds of about 10 cycles each paired TRBV1-TRBV30 forward primers with a C-beta reverse primer. From the multiplex PCR reads, TCRdb called clonotypes with MiXCR, one entry per CDR3 protein. The data show about 84,000 distinct CDR3 sequences, 65% to 80% seen once. The sample comes from a study of tumor-infiltrating lymphocytes in primary liver carcinoma. In germline, CDR1 is GTSNPN, CDR2 SVGIG (reference sequence). There are 13 residues in the CDR3. For each extraction, RNA and DNA were obtained together from about 20-30 mg of unsorted bulk tissue.

The sequence derives from a middle-aged man with primary liver carcinoma and hepatitis B virus infection. The sample taken for sequencing was liver tumor tissue from sampling region 1. The subset was: tumor region T1, superior pole. The chain is built from TRBV30 and TRBJ1-1, with D possibly being TRBD1 (5 bases). The CDR3 DNA sequence: TGTGCCTGGAGTAGGGGTTCGGTCACTGATGCTTTCTTT. As protein: CAWSRGSVTDAFF. The whole variable domain, filled in from reference TRBV30 and TRBJ1-1, reads SQTIHQWPATLVQPVGSPLSLECTVEGTSNPNLYWYRQAAGRGLQLLFYSVGIGQISSEVPQNLSASRPQDRQFILSSKKLLLSDSGFYLCAWSRGSVTDAFFGQGTRLTVV.